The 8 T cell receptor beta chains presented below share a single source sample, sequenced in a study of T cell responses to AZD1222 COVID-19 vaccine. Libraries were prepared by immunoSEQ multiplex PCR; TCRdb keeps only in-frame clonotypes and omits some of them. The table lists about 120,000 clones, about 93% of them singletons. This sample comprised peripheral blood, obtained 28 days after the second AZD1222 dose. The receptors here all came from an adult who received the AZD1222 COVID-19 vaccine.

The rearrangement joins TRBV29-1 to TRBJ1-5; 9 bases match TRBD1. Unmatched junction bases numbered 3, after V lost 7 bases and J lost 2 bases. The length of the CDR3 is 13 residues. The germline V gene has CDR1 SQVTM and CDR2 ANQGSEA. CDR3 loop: CSAGQGGNQPQHF. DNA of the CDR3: TGCAGCGCGGGACAGGGAGGCAATCAGCCCCAGCATTTT.

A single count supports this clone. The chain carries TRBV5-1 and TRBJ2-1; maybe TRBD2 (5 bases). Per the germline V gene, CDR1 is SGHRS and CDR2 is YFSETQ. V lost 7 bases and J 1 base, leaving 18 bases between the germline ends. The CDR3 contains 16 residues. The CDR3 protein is CASRVGGPSSYNEQFF. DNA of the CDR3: TGCGCCAGCCGGGTCGGCGGGCCTTCTTCCTACAATGAGCAGTTCTTC.

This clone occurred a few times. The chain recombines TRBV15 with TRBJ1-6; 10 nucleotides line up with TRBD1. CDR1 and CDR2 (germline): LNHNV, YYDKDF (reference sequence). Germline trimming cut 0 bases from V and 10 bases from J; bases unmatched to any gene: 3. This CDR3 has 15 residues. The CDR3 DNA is TGTGCCACCAGCAGAGATGGGACAGGGGAATCACCCCTCCACTTT. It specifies CATSRDGTGESPLHF.

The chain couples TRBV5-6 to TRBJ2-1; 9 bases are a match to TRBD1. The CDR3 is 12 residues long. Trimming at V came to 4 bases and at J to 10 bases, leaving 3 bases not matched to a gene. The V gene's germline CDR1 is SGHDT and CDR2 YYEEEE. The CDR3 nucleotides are TGTGCCAGCAGCCCCGGGACAGGGGAGCAGTTCTTC. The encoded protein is CASSPGTGEQFF. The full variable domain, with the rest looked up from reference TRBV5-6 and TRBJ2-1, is DAGVTQSPTHLIKTRGQQVTLRCSPKSGHDTVSWYQQALGQGPQFIFQYYEEEERQRGNFPDRFSGHQFPNYSSELNVNALLLGDSALYLCASSPGTGEQFFGPGTRLTVL.

The CDR3 DNA is TGTGCCAGCAGTTACCCGGACAGGGGGAGAGTATTGGCCAAAAACATTCAGTACTTC. Its translation: CASSYPDRGRVLAKNIQYF. The chain employs TRBV21-1 and TRBJ2-4; TRBD1 was called by the table and not checked on the DNA. TRBV21-1 is deemed a pseudogene. The CDR3 totals 19 residues.

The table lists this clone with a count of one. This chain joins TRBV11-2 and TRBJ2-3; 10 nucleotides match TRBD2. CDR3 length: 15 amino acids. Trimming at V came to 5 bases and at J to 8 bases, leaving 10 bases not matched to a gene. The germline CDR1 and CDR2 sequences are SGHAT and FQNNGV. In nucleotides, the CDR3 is TGTGCCAGCAGCCAGGGGGGACTAGCGCAGAGTACGCAGTATTTT. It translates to CASSQGGLAQSTQYF.

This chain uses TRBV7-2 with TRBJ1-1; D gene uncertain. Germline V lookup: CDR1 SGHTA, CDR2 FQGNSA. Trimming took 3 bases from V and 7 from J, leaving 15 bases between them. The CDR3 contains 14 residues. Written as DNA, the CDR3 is TGTGCCAGCAGCTTCCCAAATTCAATCGGTGAAGCTTTCTTT. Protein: CASSFPNSIGEAFF.

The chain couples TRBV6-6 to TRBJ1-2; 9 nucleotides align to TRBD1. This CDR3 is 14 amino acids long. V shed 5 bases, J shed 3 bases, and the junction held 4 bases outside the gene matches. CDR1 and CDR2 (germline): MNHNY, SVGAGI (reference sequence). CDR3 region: CASSPQGAYYGYTF. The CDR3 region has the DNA TGTGCCAGCAGTCCACAGGGGGCTTACTATGGCTACACCTTC.